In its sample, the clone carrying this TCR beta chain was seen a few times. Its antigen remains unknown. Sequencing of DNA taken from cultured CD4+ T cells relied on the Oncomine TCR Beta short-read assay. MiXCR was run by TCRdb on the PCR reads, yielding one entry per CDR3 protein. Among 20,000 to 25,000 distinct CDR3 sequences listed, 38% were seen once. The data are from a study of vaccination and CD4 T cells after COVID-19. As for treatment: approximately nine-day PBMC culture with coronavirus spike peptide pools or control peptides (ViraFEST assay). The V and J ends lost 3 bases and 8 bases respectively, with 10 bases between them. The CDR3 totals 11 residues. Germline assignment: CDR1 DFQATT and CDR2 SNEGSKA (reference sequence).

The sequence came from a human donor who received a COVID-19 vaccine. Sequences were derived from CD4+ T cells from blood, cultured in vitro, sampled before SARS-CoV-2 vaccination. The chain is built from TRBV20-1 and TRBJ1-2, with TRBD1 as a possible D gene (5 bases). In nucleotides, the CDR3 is TGCAGTGCTAGTACGGGGGAAGGCTACACCTTC. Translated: CSASTGEGYTF.